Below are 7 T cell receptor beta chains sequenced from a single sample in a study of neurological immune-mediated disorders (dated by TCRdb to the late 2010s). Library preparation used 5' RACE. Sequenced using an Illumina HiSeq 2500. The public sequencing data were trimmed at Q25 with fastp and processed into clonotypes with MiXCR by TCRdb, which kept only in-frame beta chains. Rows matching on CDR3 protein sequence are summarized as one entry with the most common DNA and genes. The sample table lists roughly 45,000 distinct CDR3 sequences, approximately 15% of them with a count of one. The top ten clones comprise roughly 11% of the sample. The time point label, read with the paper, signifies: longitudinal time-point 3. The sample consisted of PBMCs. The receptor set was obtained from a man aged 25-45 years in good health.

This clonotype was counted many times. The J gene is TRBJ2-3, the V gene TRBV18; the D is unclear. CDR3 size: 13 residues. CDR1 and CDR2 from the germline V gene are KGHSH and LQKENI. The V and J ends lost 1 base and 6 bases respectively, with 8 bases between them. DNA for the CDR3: TGTGCCAGCTCACCACTCTCTAAGGATACGCAGTATTTT. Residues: CASSPLSKDTQYF.

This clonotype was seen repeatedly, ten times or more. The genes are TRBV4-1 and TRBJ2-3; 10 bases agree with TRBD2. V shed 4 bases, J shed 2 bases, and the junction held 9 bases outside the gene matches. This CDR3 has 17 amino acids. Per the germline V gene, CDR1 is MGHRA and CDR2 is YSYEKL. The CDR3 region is CASSRLPSGSDTDTQYF. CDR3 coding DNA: TGCGCCAGCAGCCGCCTCCCTAGCGGGAGCGACACAGATACGCAGTATTTT.

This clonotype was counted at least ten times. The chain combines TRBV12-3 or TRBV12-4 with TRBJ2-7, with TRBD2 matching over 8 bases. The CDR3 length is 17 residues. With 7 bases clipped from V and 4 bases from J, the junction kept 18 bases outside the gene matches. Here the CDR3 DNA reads TGTGCCAGCACCTCCCCCCGCCTAGCGGGTGGCTTATACGAGCAGTACTTC. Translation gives CASTSPRLAGGLYEQYF.

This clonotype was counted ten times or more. Written as DNA, the CDR3 is TGCGCCAGCAGCTCAGGGGACAGGGCTTCTGGAAACACCATATATTTT. Its translation is CASSSGDRASGNTIYF. The chain recombines TRBV5-1 with TRBJ1-3; 9 positions match TRBD1. CDR3 size: 16 residues. J was trimmed by 1 base and V by 3 bases; bases with no gene match: 5. Germline V gene lookup returns CDR1 SGHRS and CDR2 YFSETQ.

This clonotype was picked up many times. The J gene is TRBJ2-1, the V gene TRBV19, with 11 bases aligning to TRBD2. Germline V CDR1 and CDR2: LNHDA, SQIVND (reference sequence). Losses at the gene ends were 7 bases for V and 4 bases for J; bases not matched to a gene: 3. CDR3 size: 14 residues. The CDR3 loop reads CASTSGRPYNEQFF. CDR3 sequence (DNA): TGTGCCAGTACTAGCGGGAGGCCATACAATGAGCAGTTCTTC.

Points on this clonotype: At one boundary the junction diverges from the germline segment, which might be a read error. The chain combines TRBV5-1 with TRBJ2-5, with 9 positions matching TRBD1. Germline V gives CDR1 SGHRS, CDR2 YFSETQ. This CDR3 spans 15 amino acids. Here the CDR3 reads CASSSGTGSAETQNF. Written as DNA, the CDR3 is TGCGCCAGCAGCTCCGGGACAGGGAGTGCCGAGACCCAGAACTTC.

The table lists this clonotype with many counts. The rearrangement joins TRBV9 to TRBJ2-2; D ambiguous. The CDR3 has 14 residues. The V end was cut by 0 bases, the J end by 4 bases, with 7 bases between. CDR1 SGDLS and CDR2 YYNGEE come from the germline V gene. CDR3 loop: CASSVGQATGELFF. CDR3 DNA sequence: TGTGCCAGCAGCGTAGGCCAAGCCACCGGGGAGCTGTTTTTT.